This TCR beta chain originates from a study of T-cell reconstitution after alpha-beta-depleted transplantation in children. Findings of the study overall: The high TCRbeta diversity at day 60 in some patients came from surviving recipient T cells and thymic progenitors.

This clonotype was seen repeatedly, ten times or more. Its matching antigen is unknown. The authors prepared the TCRbeta library with unique molecular identifiers. A single record per CDR3 protein comes from TCRdb applying MiXCR to the PCR reads. The repertoire holds fewer than 550,000 distinct CDR3 sequences, with approximately 10% as singletons. The sequence was obtained from a child aged 2 to 10 with inherited bone marrow failure, due to receive a stem cell transplant. Sequenced here: PBMCs, sampled before TCRalphabeta/CD19-depleted stem cell transplant.

In nucleotides, the CDR3 is TGTGCCAGCAGTTTATCGGCTAGTCCCCAAGAGACCCAGTACTTC. Protein sequence: CASSLSASPQETQYF. The chain carries TRBV27 and TRBJ2-5; D is unclear. V was shortened by 0 bases and J by 1 base, with 9 bases between the two germline ends. Germline lookup yields CDR1 MNHEY and CDR2 SMNVEV (reference sequence). The CDR3 is 15 amino acids.